This TCR beta chain was retrieved from a study of T cell changes during pregnancy in multiple sclerosis. Repertoires were generated with immunoSEQ multiplex PCR, while TCRdb's copy carries only in-frame clones and drops some. The sample carries around 50,000 clones, about 90% recorded once. This clone is a singleton in its sample. CDR1 is SGHRS, CDR2 YFSETQ, per germline. With 1 base clipped from V and 2 bases from J, the junction kept 2 bases outside the gene matches. The CDR3 has 14 residues. Sample: CD4+ T cells from peripheral blood mononuclear cells, taken in the third trimester of pregnancy. The origin of this receptor is a female donor with multiple sclerosis, enrolled in a pregnancy study. The chain joins TRBV5-1 to TRBJ2-7; TRBD2 aligns across 8 bases. CDR3 sequence: CASSLTGGTYEQYF. The CDR3 DNA sequence: TGCGCCAGCAGCTTGACGGGGGGGACCTACGAGCAGTACTTC.